Sequencing of this T cell receptor beta chain was carried out in a study of sequential checkpoint blockade in melanoma. At the level of the study: After both sequences, patients received maintenance nivolumab. Matched biopsies came pretreatment and at week 13 for some 21 patients.

CDR1 and CDR2 from the germline V gene are SQVTM and ANQGSEA. V was trimmed by 7 bases and J by 5 bases, leaving 18 bases between them. This CDR3 has 14 residues. As to treatment: randomized to nivolumab then ipilimumab (arm A) or the reverse (arm B). Sequenced by immunoSEQ multiplex PCR; TCRdb stores in-frame clones only, minus some. Of about 3,200 clones detected, about 21% appear once; the ten largest clones hold less than 8%. This chain links TRBV29-1 with TRBJ2-1; possible D gene TRBD2, 6 bases. This sample comprised tumor tissue (inferred from file names), obtained from a patient given nivolumab and ipilimumab in sequence. The TCR sequence derives from a human donor with melanoma. The CDR3 region is CSARRGGGDNEQFF. In DNA, the CDR3 is TGCAGCGCCCGCCGTGGGGGAGGAGACAATGAGCAGTTCTTC.